Listed here are 26 T cell receptor beta chains from one sample, sequenced in a study of shared clonotypes between healthy human individuals. The table came from immunoSEQ multiplex PCR; TCRdb's copy has only in-frame clones and leaves some out. The sample lists about 380,000 clones; around 96% were seen once. The sequencing input was memory CD8+ T cells sorted from blood. The sample's subset: CD45RO+ cells pooled with CCR7-negative TemRA cells. Receptors were obtained from a man aged 30-40 years in good health.

The gene calls are TRBV10-3 and TRBJ1-2; D is unresolved. The CDR3 contains 11 residues. In germline, CDR1 is ENHRY, CDR2 SYGVKD. Trimming took off 8 bases at V and 2 bases at J, with 6 bases between the two ends. CDR3 sequence (DNA): TGTGCCATCCAACAGAACTATGGCTACACCTTC. It codes for CAIQQNYGYTF.

The gene calls are TRBV28 and TRBJ1-4; TRBD1 might be the D (5 bases). This CDR3 is built from 16 residues. V lost 5 bases and J 4 bases, leaving 17 bases between the germline ends. CDR1 is MDHEN and CDR2 is SYDVKM in the germline V gene. CDR3 bases: TGTGCCAGCAGTCCACGTGTGACAGCCTATAATGAAAAACTGTTTTTT. Encoded protein: CASSPRVTAYNEKLFF.

The gene calls are TRBV28 and TRBJ2-2; the D gene could be TRBD1 or TRBD2 (5 bases each). V was clipped by 3 bases and J by 7 bases, with 21 bases between them. In germline, CDR1 is MDHEN, CDR2 SYDVKM. CDR3 length: 17 residues. The CDR3 region is CASSFNGASRLVGELFF. CDR3 coding DNA: TGTGCCAGCAGTTTCAACGGGGCTTCTAGATTGGTCGGGGAGCTGTTTTTT.

This CDR3 is CASSPRRRNQETQYF. In nucleotides, the CDR3 is TGTGCCAGCTCACCACGACGGCGGAACCAAGAGACCCAGTACTTC. J is TRBJ2-5 and V is TRBV18, with D unresolved. The CDR3 spans 15 residues. Trimming pared 1 base from V and 0 bases from J, leaving 9 bases between. Germline CDR1 reads KGHSH; CDR2 reads LQKENI.

The chain couples TRBV10-3 to TRBJ2-1; TRBD2 matches 9 bases. The ends lost 2 bases at V and 1 base at J; junction bases unmatched: 3. Germline V gives CDR1 ENHRY, CDR2 SYGVKD. The CDR3 extends over 16 amino acids. CDR3 amino acids: CAISEVAGASYNEQFF. CDR3 coding DNA: TGTGCCATCAGTGAGGTAGCGGGAGCATCCTACAATGAGCAGTTCTTC.

Here the CDR3 reads CASSTGGQGALGETQYF. In DNA form, the CDR3 reads TGTGCCAGCAGCACCGGCGGGCAGGGGGCTTTAGGGGAGACCCAGTACTTC. This chain joins TRBV5-5 and TRBJ2-5, with 8 bases identical to TRBD1. This CDR3 spans 17 amino acids. Germline CDR1 and CDR2: SGHKS and YYEKEE (reference sequence). J gave up 5 bases and V 4 bases, and 16 bases lay outside the gene matches.

The chain recombines TRBV28 with TRBJ2-7; TRBD1 agrees at 9 bases. Germline-derived CDR1 and CDR2 are MDHEN and SYDVKM. V was pared by 5 bases and J by 6 bases, with 14 bases of the junction left unmatched. The CDR3 has 16 residues. The CDR3 coding sequence is TGTGCCAGCAGTGGGTTGGACAGGGGCGCGGGACGCGAGCAGTACTTC. As protein: CASSGLDRGAGREQYF. The entire variable domain, with the rest obtained from reference TRBV28 and TRBJ2-7, is as follows: DVKVTQSSRYLVKRTGEKVFLECVQDMDHENMFWYRQDPGLGLRLIYFSYDVKMKEKGDIPEGYSVSREKKERFSLILESASTNQTSMYLCASSGLDRGAGREQYFGPGTRLTVT.

This chain links TRBV2 with TRBJ2-1; a weak D match, TRBD1 (5 bases). The CDR3 loop spans 15 amino acids. Germline V lookup: CDR1 SNHLY, CDR2 FYNNEI. Between the trimmed V and J ends, which lost 6 bases and 0 bases, there was a span of 12 bases. The CDR3 DNA reads as TGTGCCAGCAGGGCGACAGAGAGCTCCTACAATGAGCAGTTCTTC. It encodes CASRATESSYNEQFF.

The chain links TRBV10-3 to TRBJ2-3, with a tentative D call TRBD1 (6 bases). The germline V gene has CDR1 ENHRY and CDR2 SYGVKD. V shed 10 bases and J shed 2 bases, with 13 bases lying between them. This CDR3 region has 13 residues. As DNA, the CDR3 is TGTGCCAGTGATGGGGGCCACACAGATACGCAGTATTTT. This gives the protein CASDGGHTDTQYF.

This rearrangement joins TRBV5-6 to TRBJ1-5, with 9 bases lining up with TRBD1. The CDR3 has 15 amino acids. CDR1 SGHDT and CDR2 YYEEEE come from the germline V gene. V trimming: 1 base; J trimming: 2 bases; junction bases outside the gene matches: 1. CDR3 protein: CASSLTGGGNQPQHF. The CDR3 DNA follows: TGTGCCAGCAGCTTGACAGGGGGCGGCAATCAGCCCCAGCATTTT.

The chain uses TRBV9 and TRBJ1-6, with D hard to call. V lost 4 bases and J lost 12, with 14 bases in between. This CDR3 is 13 amino acids long. The germline gives CDR1 SGDLS, CDR2 YYNGEE. CDR3 sequence (DNA): TGTGCCAGCAGCCTGGACGGGTCATTACCCCTCCACTTT. The encoded protein is CASSLDGSLPLHF.

V and J are TRBV18 and TRBJ2-1; D unresolved. The CDR3 has 15 amino acids. V was pared by 0 bases and J by 0 bases, with 6 bases between. CDR1 is KGHSH and CDR2 is LQKENI in the germline V gene. Here the CDR3 DNA reads TGTGCCAGCTCACCACCAGGGTTCTCCTACAATGAGCAGTTCTTC. This gives the protein CASSPPGFSYNEQFF.

The genes are TRBV6-1 and TRBJ2-7; possible D gene TRBD2, 6 bases. This CDR3 has 15 amino acids. CDR1 and CDR2 (germline): MNHNS, SASEGT. Deletions cut 6 bases from V and 3 bases from J, with 18 bases between. The CDR3 region is CASSPGTDRDYEQYF. CDR3 DNA sequence: TGTGCCAGCAGCCCCGGGACTGACAGAGACTACGAGCAGTACTTC.

This clone was found once. The chain has TRBV28 and TRBJ2-6; D gene uncertain. The germline V gene has CDR1 MDHEN and CDR2 SYDVKM. This CDR3 comprises 15 residues. The V end lost 4 bases, the J end lost 0 bases, and 7 bases lay between the germline ends. Here the CDR3 reads CASSSRISGANVLTF. DNA of the CDR3: TGTGCCAGCAGTTCCAGGATCTCTGGGGCCAACGTCCTGACTTTC.

The chain links TRBV19 to TRBJ2-2; D is unresolved. This CDR3 has 13 amino acids. V was pared by 5 bases and J by 0 bases, with 4 bases between. Per the germline V gene, CDR1 is LNHDA and CDR2 is SQIVND (reference sequence). This CDR3 reads CASSDSNTGELFF. DNA for the CDR3: TGTGCCAGTAGTGACTCGAACACCGGGGAGCTGTTTTTT. The variable domain in full, with the rest retrieved from reference TRBV19 and TRBJ2-2, is DGGITQSPKYLFRKEGQNVTLSCEQNLNHDAMYWYRQDPGQGLRLIYYSQIVNDFQKGDIAEGYSVSREKKESFPLTVTSAQKNPTAFYLCASSDSNTGELFFGEGSRLTVL.

The chain couples TRBV30 to TRBJ2-5, with 10 bases lining up with TRBD2. Germline V gene sequence: CDR1 GTSNPN, CDR2 SVGIG (reference sequence). This CDR3 has 19 residues. V lost 0 bases to trimming and J lost 5 bases; unmatched junction nucleotides: 18. CDR3 DNA: TGTGCCTGGAGTGTACGTCCAGGGACTAGCGTTGGGATTGGGGAGACCCAGTACTTC. This codes for CAWSVRPGTSVGIGETQYF.

The chain links TRBV5-1 to TRBJ1-3, with TRBD1 as a possible D gene (5 bases). Trimming pared 0 bases from V and 0 bases from J, leaving 13 bases between. Germline CDR1 reads SGHRS; CDR2 reads YFSETQ. The CDR3 sequence is 17 residues long. The CDR3 loop reads CASSLGTSTSSGNTIYF. The CDR3 nucleotides read TGCGCCAGCAGCTTGGGGACATCTACTAGCTCTGGAAACACCATATATTTT.

The chain is built from TRBV27 and TRBJ1-5; possible D gene TRBD1, 6 bases. The length of the CDR3 is 14 residues. Trimming removed 5 bases at V and 1 base at J, with 9 bases between. Germline V gene lookup returns CDR1 MNHEY and CDR2 SMNVEV (reference sequence). In DNA, the CDR3 is TGTGCCAGCAGTAAGCAGGGGAGCAATCAGCCCCAGCATTTT. It translates to CASSKQGSNQPQHF.

V usage is TRBV27 and J usage is TRBJ2-7, with a possible D match to TRBD2 (6 bases). The CDR3 contains 14 residues. Trimming cost V 5 bases and J 3 bases, with 14 bases left between them. Germline V gene sequence: CDR1 MNHEY, CDR2 SMNVEV (reference sequence). CDR3 sequence reads: CASSPSARVYEQYF. CDR3 in DNA: TGTGCCAGCAGTCCTAGCGCGAGGGTCTACGAGCAGTACTTC.

With respect to this clone: The same CDR3 can be traced to other DNA sequences in this sample. The rearrangement joins TRBV5-1 to TRBJ2-7; TRBD1 agrees at 8 bases. V lost 0 bases and J lost 1; bases outside the gene matches: 3. The CDR3 contains 15 residues. The germline V gene encodes CDR1 SGHRS and CDR2 YFSETQ. CDR3: CASSLGTGGSYEQYF. The CDR3 DNA sequence: TGCGCCAGCAGCTTGGGAACAGGGGGTTCCTACGAGCAGTACTTC.

The V call is TRBV4-2, the J call TRBJ2-7; TRBD2 matches 10 bases. CDR3 size: 18 residues. Germline V gives CDR1 LGHNA, CDR2 YNFKEQ. Germline trimming cut 4 bases from V and 0 bases from J; bases unmatched to any gene: 12. The CDR3 region has the DNA TGTGCCAGCAGCCCAGCGGGAGGGTTAAGCGGGTCCTCCTACGAGCAGTACTTC. It codes for CASSPAGGLSGSSYEQYF.

The chain couples TRBV18 to TRBJ2-1, with TRBD2 as a possible D gene (5 bases). Looked up from germline, CDR1 is KGHSH and CDR2 is LQKENI. V dropped 3 bases and J dropped 9 bases, with 18 bases sitting between them. The CDR3 covers 15 residues. The CDR3: CASSPPPSKPAEQFF. The CDR3 bases are TGTGCCAGCTCACCTCCTCCTAGCAAACCAGCTGAGCAGTTCTTC.

The J gene is TRBJ2-1, the V gene TRBV4-1, with 13 bases aligning to TRBD2. Germline CDR1 reads MGHRA; CDR2 reads YSYEKL. CDR3 length: 15 residues. The J segment lost 9 bases and the V segment lost 4 bases, leaving 6 bases of the junction unmatched. The CDR3 DNA reads TGCGCCAGCAGCCTACTAGCGGGAGGGGTTAGTGAGCAGTTCTTC. It specifies CASSLLAGGVSEQFF.

This sequence joins TRBV19 and TRBJ1-5; 9 nucleotides line up with TRBD1. V dropped 3 bases and J dropped 4; count of bases not matched to a gene: 4. CDR3 length: 15 residues. Germline V gene lookup returns CDR1 LNHDA and CDR2 SQIVND (reference sequence). CDR3 region: CASSIRDRVNQPQHF. The CDR3 nucleotides read TGTGCCAGTAGTATTCGGGACAGGGTTAATCAGCCCCAGCATTTT.

The V call is TRBV6-5, the J call TRBJ1-3; no definite D call. Germline loops: CDR1 MNHEY, CDR2 SVGAGI. Trimming removed 2 bases at V and 0 bases at J, with 8 bases between. This CDR3 comprises 15 residues. As DNA, the CDR3 is TGTGCCAGCAGTTACAGTCGGTCCTCTGGAAACACCATATATTTT. Its protein is CASSYSRSSGNTIYF.

The genes are TRBV7-9 and TRBJ2-3, with D maybe TRBD2 (6 bases). The CDR3 is 13 residues long. Trimming removed 5 bases from V and 5 bases from J, with 11 bases in between. Per germline, CDR1 SEHNR and CDR2 FQNEAQ (reference sequence). In DNA, the CDR3 is TGTGCCAGCAGCGGGGGGACTGGAGATACGCAGTATTTT. It specifies CASSGGTGDTQYF.